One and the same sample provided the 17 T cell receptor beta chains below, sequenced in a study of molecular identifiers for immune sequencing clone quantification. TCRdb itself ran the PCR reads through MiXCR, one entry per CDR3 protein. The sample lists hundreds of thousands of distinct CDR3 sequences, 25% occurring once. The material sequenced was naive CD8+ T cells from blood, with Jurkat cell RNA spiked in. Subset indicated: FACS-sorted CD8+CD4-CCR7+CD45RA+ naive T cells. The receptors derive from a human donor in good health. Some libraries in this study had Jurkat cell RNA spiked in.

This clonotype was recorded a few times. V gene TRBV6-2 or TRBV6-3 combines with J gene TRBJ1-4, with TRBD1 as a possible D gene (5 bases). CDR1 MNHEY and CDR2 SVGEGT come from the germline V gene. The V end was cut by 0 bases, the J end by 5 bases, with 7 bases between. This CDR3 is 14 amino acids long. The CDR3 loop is CASSYSAGNEKLFF. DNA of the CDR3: TGTGCCAGCAGTTACTCGGCAGGGAATGAAAAACTGTTTTTT.

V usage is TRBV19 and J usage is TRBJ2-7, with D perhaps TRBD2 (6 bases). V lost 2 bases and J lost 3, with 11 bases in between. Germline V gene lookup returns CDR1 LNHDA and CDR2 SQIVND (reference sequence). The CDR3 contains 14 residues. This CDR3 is CASSIMGLVYEQYF. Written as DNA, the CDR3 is TGTGCCAGTAGTATAATGGGACTCGTCTACGAGCAGTACTTC.

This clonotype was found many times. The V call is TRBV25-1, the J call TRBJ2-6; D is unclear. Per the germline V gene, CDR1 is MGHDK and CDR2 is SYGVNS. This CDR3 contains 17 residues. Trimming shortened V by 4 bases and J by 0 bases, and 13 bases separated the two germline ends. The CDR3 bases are TGTGCCAGCAGTGGAGCAGAGTTTAGCTCTGGGGCCAACGTCCTGACTTTC. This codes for CASSGAEFSSGANVLTF.

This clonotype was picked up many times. CDR3 amino acids: CASSLAGGTTGSDPGANVLTF. As DNA, the CDR3 is TGTGCCAGCAGTTTAGCAGGGGGGACGACAGGCTCCGACCCTGGGGCCAACGTCCTGACTTTC. This chain connects TRBV12-3 or TRBV12-4 to TRBJ2-6; D may correspond to TRBD1 or TRBD2 (6 bases each). This CDR3 is built from 21 residues. V shed 0 bases and J shed 2 bases, with 23 bases lying between them.

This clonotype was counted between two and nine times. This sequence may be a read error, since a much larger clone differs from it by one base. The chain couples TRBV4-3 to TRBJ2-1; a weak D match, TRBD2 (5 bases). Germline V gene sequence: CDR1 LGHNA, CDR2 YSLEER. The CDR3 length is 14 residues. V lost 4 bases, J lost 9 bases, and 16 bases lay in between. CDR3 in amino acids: CASSPHMPGGEQFF. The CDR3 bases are TGCGCCAGCAGCCCCCACATGCCAGGAGGTGAGCAGTTCTTC.

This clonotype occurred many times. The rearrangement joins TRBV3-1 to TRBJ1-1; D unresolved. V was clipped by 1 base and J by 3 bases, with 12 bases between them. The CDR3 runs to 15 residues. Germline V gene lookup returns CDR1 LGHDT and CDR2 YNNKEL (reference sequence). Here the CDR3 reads CASSQAPRVYTEAFF. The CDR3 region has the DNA TGTGCCAGCAGCCAAGCTCCCCGGGTGTACACTGAAGCTTTCTTT.

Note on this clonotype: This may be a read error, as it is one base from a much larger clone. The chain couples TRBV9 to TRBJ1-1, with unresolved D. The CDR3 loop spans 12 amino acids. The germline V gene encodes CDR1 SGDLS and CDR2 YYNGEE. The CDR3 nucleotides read TGTGCCAGCAGCGCCCCCCGTACTGAAGCTCTCTTT. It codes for CASSAPRTEALF.

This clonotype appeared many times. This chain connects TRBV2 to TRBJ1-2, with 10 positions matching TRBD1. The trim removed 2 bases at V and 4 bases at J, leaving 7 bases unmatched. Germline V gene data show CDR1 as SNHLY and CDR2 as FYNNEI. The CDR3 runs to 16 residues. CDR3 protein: CASSEIGQGDVYGYTF. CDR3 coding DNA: TGTGCCAGCAGTGAAATTGGACAGGGGGATGTCTATGGCTACACCTTC.

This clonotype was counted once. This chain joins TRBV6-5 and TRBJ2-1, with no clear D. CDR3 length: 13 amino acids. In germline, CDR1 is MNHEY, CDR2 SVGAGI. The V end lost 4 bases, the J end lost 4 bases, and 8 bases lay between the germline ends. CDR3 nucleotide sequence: TGTGCCAGCAGTTTCAACACGTACAATGAGCAGTTCTTC. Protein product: CASSFNTYNEQFF.

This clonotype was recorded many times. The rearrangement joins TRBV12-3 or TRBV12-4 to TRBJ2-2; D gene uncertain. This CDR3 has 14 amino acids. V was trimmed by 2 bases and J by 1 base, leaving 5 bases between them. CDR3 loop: CASSLSRNTGELFF. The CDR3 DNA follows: TGTGCCAGCAGTTTATCTAGGAACACCGGGGAGCTGTTTTTT.

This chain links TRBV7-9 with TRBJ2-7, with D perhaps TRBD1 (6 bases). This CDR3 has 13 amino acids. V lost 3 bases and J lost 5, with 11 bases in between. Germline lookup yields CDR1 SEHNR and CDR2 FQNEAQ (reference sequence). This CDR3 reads CASSFAGTNEQYF. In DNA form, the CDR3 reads TGTGCCAGCAGCTTCGCCGGGACAAACGAGCAGTACTTC.

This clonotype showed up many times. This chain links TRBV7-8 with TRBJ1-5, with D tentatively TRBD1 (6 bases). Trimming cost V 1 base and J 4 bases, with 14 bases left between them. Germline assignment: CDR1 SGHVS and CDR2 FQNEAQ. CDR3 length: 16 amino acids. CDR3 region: CASSLDRGLENQPQHF. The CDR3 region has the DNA TGTGCCAGCAGCTTAGATCGGGGGCTGGAAAATCAGCCCCAGCATTTT.

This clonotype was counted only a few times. CDR3 residues: CASSRQTGWTEAFF. CDR3 nucleotides: TGTGCCAGCAGTCGCCAGACAGGGTGGACTGAAGCTTTCTTT. The J gene is TRBJ1-1, the V gene TRBV6-5, with 7 bases fitting TRBD1. Trimming removed 5 bases from V and 5 bases from J; junction bases left unmatched: 8. The CDR3 has 14 residues. In germline, CDR1 is MNHEY, CDR2 SVGAGI.

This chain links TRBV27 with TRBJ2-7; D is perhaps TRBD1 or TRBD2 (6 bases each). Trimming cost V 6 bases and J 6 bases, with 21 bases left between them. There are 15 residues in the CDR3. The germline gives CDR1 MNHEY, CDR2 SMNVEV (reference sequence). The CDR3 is CASSPSGGSGAEQYF. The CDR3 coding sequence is TGTGCCAGCAGCCCAAGTGGGGGGTCAGGGGCCGAGCAGTACTTC.

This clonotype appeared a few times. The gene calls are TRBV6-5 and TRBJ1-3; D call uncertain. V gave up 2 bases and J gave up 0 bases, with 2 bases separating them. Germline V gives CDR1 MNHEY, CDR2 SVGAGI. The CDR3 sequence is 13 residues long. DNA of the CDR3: TGTGCCAGCAGTTACAACTCTGGAAACACCATATATTTT. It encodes CASSYNSGNTIYF.

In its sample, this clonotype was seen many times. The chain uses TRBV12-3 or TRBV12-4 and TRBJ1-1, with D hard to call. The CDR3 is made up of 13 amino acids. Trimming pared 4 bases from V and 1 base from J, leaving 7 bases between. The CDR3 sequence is CASSYDGNTEAFF. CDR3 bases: TGTGCCAGCAGTTATGACGGGAACACTGAAGCTTTCTTT.

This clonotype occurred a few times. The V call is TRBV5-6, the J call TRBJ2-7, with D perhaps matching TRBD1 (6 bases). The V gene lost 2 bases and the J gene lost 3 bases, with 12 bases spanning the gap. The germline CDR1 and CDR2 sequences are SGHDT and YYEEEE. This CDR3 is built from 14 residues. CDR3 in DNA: TGTGCCAGCAGCTTCGCCCCCAGGGGCTACGAGCAGTACTTC. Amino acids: CASSFAPRGYEQYF.